The 9 T cell receptor beta chains in this list originate from one sample, sequenced in a study of T cells in Graves' hyperthyroidism and ophthalmopathy. RNA transcripts provided the source from which TCR beta CDR3 regions were amplified. The study used the HTBI primer set for a first-round RT-PCR of the TCR CDR3. TCRdb independently ran MiXCR on the multiplex PCR reads; one entry per CDR3 protein. Of 150,000 or so distinct CDR3 sequences in the sample, about 9.4% were seen once. The sample comprised blood. The receptors originated from a woman aged 18-30 years with Graves' hyperthyroidism that later progressed to Graves' ophthalmopathy.

This clonotype was seen repeatedly, ten times or more. This rearrangement joins TRBV4-1 to TRBJ1-5; D unresolved. Germline-derived CDR1 and CDR2 are MGHRA and YSYEKL. Between the trimmed V and J ends, which lost 0 bases and 2 bases, there was a span of 8 bases. This CDR3 is 15 amino acids long. CDR3 DNA sequence: TGCGCCAGCAGCCAAGAACAGTACGGCAATCAGCCCCAGCATTTT. Translated, it gives CASSQEQYGNQPQHF.

This clonotype was detected many times. Here the CDR3 reads CASSVIGGRVGELFF. The DNA of the CDR3 is TGCGCCAGCAGCGTCATAGGAGGTCGGGTCGGGGAGCTGTTTTTT. The rearrangement joins TRBV4-1 to TRBJ2-2, with a tentative D call TRBD2 (5 bases). The germline V gene encodes CDR1 MGHRA and CDR2 YSYEKL. CDR3 length equals 15 residues. V dropped 5 bases and J dropped 7 bases, with 17 bases sitting between them.

This clonotype was recorded a few times. V and J are TRBV20-1 and TRBJ1-2; TRBD1 is a possible D gene (6 bases). With 2 bases removed from V and 8 bases from J, the gap between germline ends came to 12 bases. The germline V gene has CDR1 DFQATT and CDR2 SNEGSKA (reference sequence). The CDR3 has 12 residues. The CDR3 DNA is TGCAGTGCTAGACCAGGGGCTCACGGCTACACCTTC. Translated: CSARPGAHGYTF.

This clonotype was recorded at least ten times. The CDR3 sequence is CASSVGPSHRANSPLHF. The CDR3 nucleotides are TGTGCCAGCAGCGTAGGTCCTTCTCACAGGGCGAATTCACCCCTCCACTTT. V gene TRBV9 combines with J gene TRBJ1-6; D is perhaps TRBD1 (6 bases). This CDR3 contains 17 residues. In germline, CDR1 is SGDLS, CDR2 YYNGEE. Trimming took off 0 bases at V and 7 bases at J, with 17 bases between the two ends.

This clonotype was observed a handful of times. The chain is built from TRBV5-4 and TRBJ2-5; no clear D gene. The CDR3 runs to 13 residues. The V gene lost 5 bases and the J gene lost 3 bases, with 11 bases spanning the gap. CDR1 and CDR2 from the germline V gene are SGHNT and YYREEE (reference sequence). CDR3 residues: CASRDHLEETQYF. CDR3 DNA: TGTGCCAGCAGGGACCATTTGGAAGAGACCCAGTACTTC.

This clonotype occurred many times. The J gene is TRBJ2-4, the V gene TRBV7-8, with 8 bases matching TRBD2. Trimming took 0 bases from V and 0 from J; bases not matched to a gene: 7. The CDR3 length is 18 residues. CDR1 SGHVS and CDR2 FQNEAQ come from the germline V gene. CDR3 protein: CASSLARGGLSAKNIQYF. In DNA, the CDR3 is TGTGCCAGCAGCTTAGCGCGCGGGGGGCTCTCAGCCAAAAACATTCAGTACTTC.

This clonotype has ten or more counts. The rearrangement links TRBV14 to TRBJ2-5; D not certain. Germline V gives CDR1 SGHDN, CDR2 FVKESK. CDR3 length: 17 residues. V was pared by 2 bases and J by 3 bases, with 19 bases between. Here the CDR3 DNA reads TGTGCCAGCAGCCAATCCACAGTCCGGGTCTCGAAAGAGACCCAGTACTTC. This encodes CASSQSTVRVSKETQYF.

At least ten counts were recorded for this clonotype. The J gene is TRBJ2-1, the V gene TRBV27; D call uncertain. The germline gives CDR1 MNHEY, CDR2 SMNVEV (reference sequence). The CDR3 runs 13 residues. Trimming pared 0 bases from V and 9 bases from J, leaving 9 bases between. CDR3 in DNA: TGTGCCAGCAGTTTATCCGACACGGGTGAGCAGTTCTTC. Translated, it gives CASSLSDTGEQFF.

The table lists this clonotype with many counts. The chain recombines TRBV12-3 or TRBV12-4 with TRBJ2-5, with 7 positions matching TRBD1. V shed 7 bases, J shed 1 base, and the junction held 9 bases outside the gene matches. This CDR3 comprises 15 residues. The chain's CDR3 is CASKRRDSGQETQYF. The CDR3 coding sequence is TGTGCCAGCAAACGCCGGGACAGTGGCCAAGAGACCCAGTACTTC.